The 10 T cell receptor beta chains in this list originate from one sample, sequenced in a study of naive and memory T cell subsets. Two oligonucleotides, mixed equimolar, formed the beta constant-region primer covering TRBC1 and TRBC2. Nested alpha and beta constant-region primers with the SP2 primer drove four PCR rounds on ligated cDNA. A single record per CDR3 protein comes from TCRdb applying MiXCR to the UMI-ligation and nested PCR reads. The profile shows 130,000 to 150,000 distinct CDR3 sequences, 22% of them singletons. Antigens of these TCRs are unknown. Notes on the study in general: Especially in CD8 cells, naive repertoires contained a few larger clonotypes, possibly CD45RA-re-expressing memory cells.

Sequenced: naive CD4+ T cells from blood. These receptors all come from a human donor in good health.

J is TRBJ1-6 and V is TRBV7-2, with D hard to call. CDR3 length equals 17 residues. Germline V gives CDR1 SGHTA, CDR2 FQGNSA. V lost 0 bases and J lost 0, with 9 bases in between. The CDR3 loop reads CASSLAWASSYNSPLHF. The DNA for the CDR3 is TGTGCCAGCAGCTTAGCCTGGGCGAGCTCCTATAATTCACCCCTCCACTTT.

This chain joins TRBV20-1 and TRBJ1-1, with no clear D. The germline V gene has CDR1 DFQATT and CDR2 SNEGSKA (reference sequence). This CDR3 comprises 14 residues. V lost 1 base and J 5 bases, leaving 14 bases between the germline ends. CDR3 DNA: TGCAGTGCTAGAGTCACTGGACCGAGGACTGAAGCTTTCTTT. It translates to CSARVTGPRTEAFF.

This clonotype was seen many times. This chain uses TRBV7-2 with TRBJ2-7; D is ambiguous. The V end was cut by 5 bases, the J end by 0 bases, with 14 bases between. This CDR3 is built from 15 residues. Looked up from germline, CDR1 is SGHTA and CDR2 is FQGNSA. Here the CDR3 reads CASSPRASFSYEQYF. CDR3 DNA: TGTGCCAGCAGCCCCCGGGCCTCCTTCTCCTACGAGCAGTACTTC. Full variable domain (outside the CDR3, taken from reference TRBV7-2 and TRBJ2-7): GAGVSQSPSNKVTEKGKDVELRCDPISGHTALYWYRQSLGQGLEFLIYFQGNSAPDKSGLPSDRFSAERTGGSVSTLTIQRTQQEDSAVYLCASSPRASFSYEQYFGPGTRLTVT.

In this sample, this clonotype turned up a few times. CDR3 nucleotides: TGTGCCAGCAGTCGGGGGGGACAGTTCTACGAGCAGTACTTC. It codes for CASSRGGQFYEQYF. The gene calls are TRBV6-5 and TRBJ2-7; D is possibly TRBD2 (8 bases). This CDR3 has 14 residues. Deletions cut 5 bases from V and 3 bases from J, with 14 bases between. CDR1 and CDR2 from the germline V gene are MNHEY and SVGAGI.

This clonotype was counted at least ten times. The gene calls are TRBV5-4 and TRBJ2-2; D not certain. Germline V gene sequence: CDR1 SGHNT, CDR2 YYREEE (reference sequence). The CDR3 contains 14 residues. V was trimmed by 3 bases and J by 6 bases, leaving 12 bases between them. The DNA of the CDR3 is TGTGCCAGCAGCTCGCAGTTCCCCCCCGGGGAGCTGTTTTTT. It encodes CASSSQFPPGELFF.

This clonotype was counted a few times. This rearrangement joins TRBV28 to TRBJ2-1; TRBD1 agrees at 9 bases. The CDR3 contains 14 residues. The V and J ends lost 6 bases and 8 bases, in that order; junction bases with no gene match: 8. Germline CDR1 reads MDHEN; CDR2 reads SYDVKM. The CDR3 protein is CASRSYRGLDEQFF. The CDR3 DNA is TGTGCCAGCAGATCCTACAGGGGGCTGGATGAGCAGTTCTTC.

This clonotype was counted a few times. The chain uses TRBV11-2 and TRBJ2-5, with D perhaps being TRBD1 or TRBD2 (6 bases each). Germline CDR1 SGHAT, CDR2 FQNNGV. The CDR3 loop spans 15 amino acids. V was clipped by 3 bases and J by 0 bases, with 11 bases between them. The CDR3 DNA sequence: TGTGCCAGCAGCTTCTTGGGGGGCCACCAAGAGACCCAGTACTTC. Translation: CASSFLGGHQETQYF. Using reference TRBV11-2 and TRBJ2-5 for the parts outside the CDR3, the full variable domain is EAGVAQSPRYKIIEKRQSVAFWCNPISGHATLYWYQQILGQGPKLLIQFQNNGVVDDSQLPKDRFSAERLKGVDSTLKIQPAKLEDSAVYLCASSFLGGHQETQYFGPGTRLLVL.

The chain links TRBV10-3 to TRBJ1-5, with no clear D. Trimming removed 3 bases at V and 1 base at J, with 7 bases between. The length of the CDR3 is 14 residues. Germline CDR1 is ENHRY and CDR2 is SYGVKD. The CDR3 loop is CAISEGSSNQPQHF. CDR3 nucleotide sequence: TGTGCCATCAGTGAAGGGTCAAGCAATCAGCCCCAGCATTTT.

This clonotype was recorded a few times. This rearrangement joins TRBV20-1 to TRBJ2-7; D may be TRBD2 (5 bases). Per the germline V gene, CDR1 is DFQATT and CDR2 is SNEGSKA (reference sequence). The length of the CDR3 is 14 residues. The V end was cut by 5 bases, the J end by 0 bases, with 14 bases between. The CDR3 coding sequence is TGCAGTGCTGGACGGACTTACAGCTCCTACGAGCAGTACTTC. Protein: CSAGRTYSSYEQYF.

The chain uses TRBV19 and TRBJ2-1, with D uncertain. Trimming left V 9 bases short and J 3 bases short, with 6 bases between. The CDR3 is made up of 11 amino acids. Germline V gene data show CDR1 as LNHDA and CDR2 as SQIVND (reference sequence). This CDR3 reads CASQSYNEQFF. In nucleotides, the CDR3 is TGTGCCAGCCAAAGCTACAATGAGCAGTTCTTC.